The T cell receptor (beta chain) under discussion was sequenced for a study of T cells in Graves' hyperthyroidism and ophthalmopathy. The blood sample dates from first hyperthyroidism diagnosis, preceding any ophthalmopathy symptoms. Using roughly 9.4 ml of fresh peripheral blood, PBMCs were prepared. RNA transcripts were the template for amplifying TCR beta CDR3 regions. With the HTBI primer set, the TCR CDR3 went through a first round of RT-PCR. A single record per CDR3 protein comes from TCRdb applying MiXCR to the multiplex PCR reads. The sample has approximately 370,000 distinct CDR3 sequences; 15% to 20% are singletons. This CDR3 is built from 17 residues. Germline CDR1 and CDR2: MNHNS and SASEGT. Deletions cut 0 bases from V and 8 bases from J, with 20 bases between.

This clonotype was obtained from a woman aged 25 to 39 with Graves' hyperthyroidism that later progressed to Graves' ophthalmopathy. The V call is TRBV6-1, the J call TRBJ2-1; TRBD1 might be the D (6 bases). Sequenced input: blood. CDR3 region: CASSEASSQGFIDEQFF. The CDR3, as DNA: TGTGCCAGCAGTGAAGCTTCGTCGCAGGGGTTCATCGATGAGCAGTTCTTC.